This is a list of T cell receptor beta chains from one sample in a study of blood T cell repertoires in COVID-19. Data came from immunoSEQ multiplex PCR; TCRdb stores just in-frame clones and leaves some out. The sample has approximately 70,000 clones; about nine tenths are singletons. The sequenced sample consisted of peripheral blood. The receptors originated from a woman in her sixties or seventies with acute or convalescent COVID-19. The conserved cysteine and the conserved F or W are not part of the CDR3 here. Some rows have no size entry. The others give once, few or many, or a class for an expanded clone.

abundance	v_gene	j_gene	len	CDR3aa
.	TRBV28	TRBJ2-2	12	ASSSPGSTGELF
.	TRBV18	TRBJ1-1	11	ASSPGAPTEAF
once	TRBV3-1/TRBV3-2	TRBJ1-1	12	ASSQGGIGSEAF
few	TRBV9	TRBJ1-2	11	ASSVGQDYGYT
.	TRBV28	TRBJ2-2	14	ASSLLSGTYTGELF
.	TRBV5-1	TRBJ2-1	13	ASSFPERPNNEQF
few	TRBV7-9	TRBJ1-5	11	ASSLGGHQPQH
.	TRBV18	TRBJ2-7	13	ASSPSQGRVWEQY
.	TRBV7-9	TRBJ1-2	14	ASSQWGEPANYGYT
.	TRBV30	TRBJ2-3	11	AWSGDSTDTQY